This TCR beta chain came from a study of blood T cell repertoires in COVID-19. For the study at large: Sites in the United States, Italy and Spain provided acute and convalescent COVID-19 samples.

In terms of age and location, participants ranged from about 18 to 95 years and lived in approximately 24 US areas. Categorization into cohorts depended on clinical history that participants reported. It was within 2 weeks before study entry that exposed participants met a COVID-19 case. Germline CDR1 reads SGHTA; CDR2 reads FQGNSA. The CDR3 is 13 residues long. V lost 2 bases and J lost 4, with 9 bases in between. TCRdb's table, derived via immunoSEQ multiplex PCR, lists solely in-frame clones and lacks some. This repertoire shows about 270,000 clones, less than 95% found once; its top ten account for less than 3.5%.

Sample: PBMCs or T cells enriched from blood (not recorded which). The TCR sequence derives from a man between 40 and 49 years old who had been exposed to COVID-19. This chain links TRBV7-2 with TRBJ2-7, with D perhaps TRBD1 (5 bases). CDR3 sequence: CASSLFQGYEQYF. The CDR3 DNA sequence: TGTGCCAGCAGCTTATTCCAGGGTTACGAGCAGTACTTC.